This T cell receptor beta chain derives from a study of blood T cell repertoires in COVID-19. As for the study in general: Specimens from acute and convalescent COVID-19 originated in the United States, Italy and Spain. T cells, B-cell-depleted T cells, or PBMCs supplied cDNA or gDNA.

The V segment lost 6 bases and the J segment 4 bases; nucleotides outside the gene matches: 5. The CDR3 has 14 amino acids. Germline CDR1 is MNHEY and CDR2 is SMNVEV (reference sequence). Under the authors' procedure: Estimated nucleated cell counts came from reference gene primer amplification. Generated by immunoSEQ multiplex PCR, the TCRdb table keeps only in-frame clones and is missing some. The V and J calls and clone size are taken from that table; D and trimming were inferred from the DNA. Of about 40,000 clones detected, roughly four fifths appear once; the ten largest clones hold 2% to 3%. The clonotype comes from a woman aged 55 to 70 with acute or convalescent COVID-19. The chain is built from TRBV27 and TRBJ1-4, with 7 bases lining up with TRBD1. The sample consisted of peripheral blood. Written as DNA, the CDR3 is TGTGCCAGCAGGAGGGGGCGCAATAATGAAAAACTGTTTTTT. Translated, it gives CASRRGRNNEKLFF.